The 3 T cell receptor beta chains presented below share a single source sample, sequenced in a study of OX40 agonist ivuxolimab in advanced cancers. Using immunoSEQ multiplex PCR, the repertoire was profiled, and TCRdb retains in-frame clones only, with some absent. The sample has 15,000 to 20,000 clones, 84% seen once. The sample consisted of CD4+ or CD8+ T cells sorted from blood, taken in a trial of the OX40 agonist ivuxolimab. These receptors came from an adult with an advanced solid tumor such as melanoma, head and neck, liver or kidney cancer.

V and J are TRBV7-8 and TRBJ2-7, with unresolved D. CDR1 and CDR2 (germline): SGHVS, FQNEAQ. The CDR3 runs to 14 residues. Trimming shortened V by 0 bases and J by 2 bases, and 8 bases separated the two germline ends. Here the CDR3 reads CASSLALNTYEQYF. DNA of the CDR3: TGTGCCAGCAGCTTAGCATTGAACACCTACGAGCAGTACTTC.

This chain links TRBV6-6 with TRBJ1-2, with 7 nucleotides matching TRBD1. From germline, CDR1 is MNHNY and CDR2 SVGAGI (reference sequence). There are 13 residues in the CDR3. With V trimmed by 4 bases and J by 6 bases, 5 bases remained unmatched. The CDR3 is CASSSGGRDGYTF. The CDR3 DNA sequence: TGTGCCAGCAGTTCAGGGGGTAGGGATGGCTACACCTTC.

The J gene is TRBJ2-5, the V gene TRBV5-1, with TRBD1 matching over 9 bases. The CDR3 is 17 residues long. Per germline, CDR1 SGHRS and CDR2 YFSETQ. Trimming took 1 base from V and 4 from J; bases not matched to a gene: 11. In DNA form, the CDR3 reads TGCGCCAGCAGCTTGAGAACAGGGGGCGCAGGGCGAGAGACCCAGTACTTC. Translating gives CASSLRTGGAGRETQYF.